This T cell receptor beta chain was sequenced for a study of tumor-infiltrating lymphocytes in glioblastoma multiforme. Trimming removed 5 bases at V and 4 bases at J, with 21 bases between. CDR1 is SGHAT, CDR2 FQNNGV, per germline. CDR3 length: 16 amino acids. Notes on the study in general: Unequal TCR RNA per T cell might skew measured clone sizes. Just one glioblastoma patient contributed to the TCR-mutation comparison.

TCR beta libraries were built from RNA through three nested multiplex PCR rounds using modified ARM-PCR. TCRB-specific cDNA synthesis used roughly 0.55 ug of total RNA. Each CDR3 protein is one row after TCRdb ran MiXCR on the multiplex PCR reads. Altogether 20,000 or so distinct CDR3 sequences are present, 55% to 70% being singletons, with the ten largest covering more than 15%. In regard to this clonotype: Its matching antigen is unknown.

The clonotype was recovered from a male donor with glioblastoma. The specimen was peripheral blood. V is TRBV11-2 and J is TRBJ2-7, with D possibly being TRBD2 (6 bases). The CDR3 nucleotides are TGTGCCAGCAGCCCCTTTCCACTAGTGGGAGGATACGAGCAGTACTTC. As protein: CASSPFPLVGGYEQYF.